Presented here are 26 T cell receptor beta chains from one specimen sequenced in a study of cytomegalovirus exposure and HLA in healthy donors. A multiplex PCR was run with 60 Vbeta primers and 13 Jbeta primers. Measured with immunoSEQ multiplex PCR; TCRdb has only the in-frame clones, and not every one. The repertoire holds some 180,000 clones, over 65% seen once, with around 3.5% in the top ten. The material sequenced was PBMCs. Receptor source: a man between 35 and 55 years old in good health and CMV-seropositive.

The V and J genes are TRBV11-3 and TRBJ2-7; TRBD1 is a possible D gene (5 bases). V was shortened by 1 base and J by 7 bases, with 11 bases between the two germline ends. The length of the CDR3 is 13 residues. CDR1 is SGHNT and CDR2 is YENEEA in the germline V gene. The DNA for the CDR3 is TGTGCCAGCAGCTTAGGAACAGGCCGAGAGCAGTACTTC. This codes for CASSLGTGREQYF.

Of note for this clone: At the DNA level, this CDR3 is encoded by other sequences in the same sample as well. J is TRBJ2-3 and V is TRBV18, with 7 nucleotides matching TRBD2. Germline V lookup: CDR1 KGHSH, CDR2 LQKENI. There are 15 residues in the CDR3. J gave up 0 bases and V 1 base, and 1 base lay outside the gene matches. This CDR3 is CASSPRGGSTDTQYF. DNA of the CDR3: TGTGCCAGCTCACCACGGGGGGGTAGCACAGATACGCAGTATTTT.

This chain joins TRBV19 and TRBJ2-5; 10 positions match TRBD1. The closer fit of TRBJ2-7 to the DNA end suggests the J call may be wrong. CDR1 and CDR2 from the germline V gene are LNHDA and SQIVND (reference sequence). The CDR3 is 13 residues long. The CDR3 loop is CASKKGTGDEQYF. Here the CDR3 DNA reads TGTGCCAGTAAAAAAGGGACAGGGGACGAGCAGTACTTC.

The rearrangement uses TRBV11-2 and TRBJ2-7, with D possibly TRBD1 on 6 matching bases. This CDR3 region has 15 residues. From germline, CDR1 is SGHAT and CDR2 FQNNGV. V dropped 4 bases and J dropped 2 bases, with 15 bases sitting between them. The CDR3 nucleotides read TGTGCCAGCAGCTCAAGACAGGAACCCACCTACGAGCAGTACTTC. It yields the protein CASSSRQEPTYEQYF. Complete variable domain (other parts from reference TRBV11-2 and TRBJ2-7): EAGVAQSPRYKIIEKRQSVAFWCNPISGHATLYWYQQILGQGPKLLIQFQNNGVVDDSQLPKDRFSAERLKGVDSTLKIQPAKLEDSAVYLCASSSRQEPTYEQYFGPGTRLTVT.

This chain joins TRBV4-1 and TRBJ2-5, with TRBD2 matching 11 bases. The DNA end lines up better with TRBJ2-7; the J call may be wrong. CDR3 size: 15 residues. Germline values: CDR1 MGHRA, CDR2 YSYEKL. This CDR3 is CASSQGLAGKYEQYF. The CDR3 bases are TGCGCCAGCAGCCAAGGACTAGCGGGGAAGTACGAGCAGTACTTC.

The gene calls are TRBV7-9 and TRBJ2-2, with TRBD2 matching 9 bases. The junction had 9 bases not matched to a gene; V was cut back by 5 bases and J by 5 bases. CDR3 length equals 16 residues. Germline V gene sequence: CDR1 SEHNR, CDR2 FQNEAQ (reference sequence). CDR3 bases: TGTGCCAGCAGCCCCGCTCTAGCGGGGCCTACCGGGGAGCTGTTTTTT. Its translation is CASSPALAGPTGELFF.

The rearrangement links TRBV6-1 to TRBJ1-2, with 9 bases aligning to TRBD1. The germline CDR1 and CDR2 sequences are MNHNS and SASEGT. The CDR3 sequence is 14 residues long. V was clipped by 5 bases and J by 4 bases; unmatched bases: 5. As DNA, the CDR3 is TGTGCCAGCAGTCCCACGGACAGGGGCTATGGCTACACCTTC. Its translation: CASSPTDRGYGYTF.

This clone was observed once. The V and J genes are TRBV5-4 and TRBJ2-7, with 10 bases fitting TRBD2. The germline V gene encodes CDR1 SGHNT and CDR2 YYREEE (reference sequence). The V segment lost 0 bases and the J segment 3 bases; nucleotides outside the gene matches: 6. The CDR3 contains 16 residues. The CDR3 reads CASSLAASGSFYEQYF. CDR3 coding DNA: TGTGCCAGCAGCTTGGCCGCTAGCGGGAGTTTCTACGAGCAGTACTTC.

V is TRBV9 and J is TRBJ2-7, with TRBD1 matching over 7 bases. With V trimmed by 3 bases and J by 0 bases, 6 bases remained unmatched. The CDR3 has 15 residues. Germline CDR1 SGDLS, CDR2 YYNGEE. The CDR3 bases are TGTGCCAGCAGCGCCCATGGGGACAGCTCCTACGAGCAGTACTTC. Amino acid sequence: CASSAHGDSSYEQYF.

The chain links TRBV7-9 to TRBJ1-2; 7 bases line up with TRBD1. The trim removed 5 bases at V and 4 bases at J, leaving 4 bases unmatched. This CDR3 contains 13 residues. Germline CDR1 SEHNR, CDR2 FQNEAQ (reference sequence). CDR3 sequence reads: CASSPGTVYGYTF. CDR3 in DNA: TGTGCCAGCAGCCCCGGGACAGTCTATGGCTACACCTTC.

This sequence joins TRBV5-6 and TRBJ1-2; D perhaps matches TRBD1 (6 bases). This CDR3 has 14 residues. Trimming shortened V by 3 bases and J by 1 base, and 10 bases separated the two germline ends. Germline-derived CDR1 and CDR2 are SGHDT and YYEEEE. This CDR3 reads CASSYGTSNYGYTF. In nucleotides, the CDR3 is TGTGCCAGCAGCTACGGGACAAGTAACTATGGCTACACCTTC.

This clone showed up just once. This chain uses TRBV5-8 with TRBJ1-5; 11 nucleotides match TRBD1. CDR3 length equals 19 residues. V shed 4 bases, J shed 1 base, and the junction held 13 bases outside the gene matches. Germline V CDR1 and CDR2: SGHTS, YDEGEE. This CDR3 is CASSGTPRTGGWSNQPQHF. The CDR3 DNA is TGTGCCAGCAGCGGGACTCCGAGGACAGGGGGCTGGAGCAATCAGCCCCAGCATTTT.

This chain joins TRBV7-9 and TRBJ2-3; D not certain. Trimming removed 0 bases at V and 2 bases at J, with 12 bases between. The CDR3 is made up of 16 amino acids. Germline loops: CDR1 SEHNR, CDR2 FQNEAQ (reference sequence). CDR3 DNA: TGTGCCAGCAGCTTAGCGCAGTCCAGATTCACAGATACGCAGTATTTT. This translates into CASSLAQSRFTDTQYF.

The chain couples TRBV9 to TRBJ2-1; the match to TRBD2 covers 10 bases. Germline trimming cut 0 bases from V and 7 bases from J; bases unmatched to any gene: 7. The CDR3 spans 16 residues. Germline lookup yields CDR1 SGDLS and CDR2 YYNGEE. DNA for the CDR3: TGTGCCAGCAGCGTAGCTGTAGCGGGGGGTGGTAATGAGCAGTTCTTC. Residues: CASSVAVAGGGNEQFF. The complete variable domain, with remaining parts taken from reference TRBV9 and TRBJ2-1, reads DSGVTQTPKHLITATGQRVTLRCSPRSGDLSVYWYQQSLDQGLQFLIQYYNGEERAKGNILERFSAQQFPDLHSELNLSSLELGDSALYFCASSVAVAGGGNEQFFGPGTRLTVL.

This clone occurred a few times. This chain joins TRBV9 and TRBJ2-7; 10 nucleotides match TRBD1. Germline V gene lookup returns CDR1 SGDLS and CDR2 YYNGEE. V lost 4 bases and J lost 7; bases outside the gene matches: 2. This CDR3 spans 12 amino acids. Here the CDR3 DNA reads TGTGCCAGCAGCAGGGACAGGGGAGAGCAGTACTTC. Its protein product is CASSRDRGEQYF.

The CDR3 DNA sequence: TGTGCCAGCAGTTTATCCTACGGGTGGAAAGATGAAAAACTGTTTTTT. Translation: CASSLSYGWKDEKLFF. The genes are TRBV28 and TRBJ1-4; D is uncertain. The germline V gene encodes CDR1 MDHEN and CDR2 SYDVKM. Trimming left V 1 base short and J 6 bases short, with 15 bases between. The CDR3 is made up of 16 amino acids.

The rearrangement joins TRBV6-6 to TRBJ2-4; no clear D gene. This CDR3 region has 14 residues. Trimming cost V 4 bases and J 3 bases, with 10 bases left between them. Germline values: CDR1 MNHNY, CDR2 SVGAGI (reference sequence). The DNA for the CDR3 is TGTGCCAGCAGTTCCGACTTGGTCAAAAACATTCAGTACTTC. Amino acid sequence: CASSSDLVKNIQYF.

The rearrangement uses TRBV7-9 and TRBJ2-1; maybe TRBD2 (7 bases). V was pared by 5 bases and J by 4 bases, with 21 bases between. There are 17 residues in the CDR3. Germline CDR1 reads SEHNR; CDR2 reads FQNEAQ (reference sequence). CDR3 residues: CASSAPGWRGHYNEQFF. As DNA, the CDR3 is TGTGCCAGCAGCGCACCTGGGTGGCGGGGGCATTACAATGAGCAGTTCTTC.

V is TRBV6-5 and J is TRBJ2-5; 10 positions match TRBD2. The J call is uncertain, as TRBJ2-7 better fits the DNA end. Per germline, CDR1 MNHEY and CDR2 SVGAGI. This CDR3 has 14 amino acids. The CDR3 region has the DNA TGTGCCAGCATCTCCAGCGGGGGGGCGTCCGAGCAGTACTTC. Protein: CASISSGGASEQYF.

This clone was recorded only once. This chain joins TRBV18 and TRBJ2-1; TRBD2 matches at 10 bases. The CDR3 is 16 residues long. The ends lost 3 bases at V and 4 bases at J; junction bases unmatched: 6. CDR1 is KGHSH and CDR2 is LQKENI in the germline V gene. This CDR3 is CASSPLIAGGYNEQFF. In DNA form, the CDR3 reads TGTGCCAGCTCACCCTTGATAGCGGGAGGATACAATGAGCAGTTCTTC.

The V and J genes are TRBV5-3 and TRBJ2-7; possibly TRBD1 for D (6 bases). TRBV5-3 is filed as an ORF, its function uncertain. V was shortened by 3 bases and J by 0 bases, with 16 bases between the two germline ends. The CDR3 has 16 residues. The CDR3 spells CARSSEYDRSSYEQYF. The CDR3 bases are TGTGCCAGAAGCTCGGAATACGACAGGAGCTCCTACGAGCAGTACTTC.

The chain is built from TRBV7-9 and TRBJ2-1, with 7 bases lining up with TRBD1. CDR1 and CDR2 from the germline V gene are SEHNR and FQNEAQ (reference sequence). V was pared by 5 bases and J by 8 bases, with 18 bases of the junction left unmatched. The CDR3 runs 17 residues. CDR3 loop: CASSPGQVARGVDEQFF. In DNA form, the CDR3 reads TGTGCCAGCAGCCCTGGACAGGTGGCTCGGGGTGTCGATGAGCAGTTCTTC.

V usage is TRBV7-8 and J usage is TRBJ2-7; D possibly corresponds to TRBD2 (6 bases). V lost 1 base and J lost 0, with 13 bases in between. The V gene's germline CDR1 is SGHVS and CDR2 FQNEAQ. The CDR3 is 16 amino acids. DNA for the CDR3: TGTGCCAGCAGCTTAGGGGGGGATCACCGCTCCTACGAGCAGTACTTC. Its protein is CASSLGGDHRSYEQYF.

The chain has TRBV28 and TRBJ1-1, with D maybe TRBD1 (6 bases). The CDR3 sequence is 12 residues long. The germline V gene encodes CDR1 MDHEN and CDR2 SYDVKM. The V and J ends lost 4 bases and 10 bases respectively, with 13 bases between them. The CDR3 DNA reads as TGTGCCAGCAGTTCCCGCCGGGGGGCAGCTTTCTTT. It encodes CASSSRRGAAFF.

The V gene is TRBV6-5, the J gene TRBJ1-2, with 8 bases fitting TRBD1. Germline-derived CDR1 and CDR2 are MNHEY and SVGAGI. Trimming removed 6 bases from V and 4 bases from J; junction bases left unmatched: 10. This CDR3 contains 15 residues. DNA for the CDR3: TGTGCCAGCAGCACAACCCGGGACAGGATCTATGGCTACACCTTC. Encoded protein: CASSTTRDRIYGYTF.

The chain uses TRBV18 and TRBJ1-4; the match to TRBD1 covers 7 bases. CDR1 and CDR2 from the germline V gene are KGHSH and LQKENI. This CDR3 spans 15 amino acids. V shed 3 bases, J shed 8 bases, and the junction held 9 bases outside the gene matches. The CDR3 sequence is CASSPRTGGPEKLFF. The CDR3 DNA reads TGTGCCAGCTCACCCCGGACAGGAGGGCCAGAAAAACTGTTTTTT. The complete variable domain, with remaining parts taken from reference TRBV18 and TRBJ1-4, reads NAGVMQNPRHLVRRRGQEARLRCSPMKGHSHVYWYRQLPEEGLKFMVYLQKENIIDESGMPKERFSAEFPKEGPSILRIQQVVRGDSAAYFCASSPRTGGPEKLFFGSGTQLSVL.